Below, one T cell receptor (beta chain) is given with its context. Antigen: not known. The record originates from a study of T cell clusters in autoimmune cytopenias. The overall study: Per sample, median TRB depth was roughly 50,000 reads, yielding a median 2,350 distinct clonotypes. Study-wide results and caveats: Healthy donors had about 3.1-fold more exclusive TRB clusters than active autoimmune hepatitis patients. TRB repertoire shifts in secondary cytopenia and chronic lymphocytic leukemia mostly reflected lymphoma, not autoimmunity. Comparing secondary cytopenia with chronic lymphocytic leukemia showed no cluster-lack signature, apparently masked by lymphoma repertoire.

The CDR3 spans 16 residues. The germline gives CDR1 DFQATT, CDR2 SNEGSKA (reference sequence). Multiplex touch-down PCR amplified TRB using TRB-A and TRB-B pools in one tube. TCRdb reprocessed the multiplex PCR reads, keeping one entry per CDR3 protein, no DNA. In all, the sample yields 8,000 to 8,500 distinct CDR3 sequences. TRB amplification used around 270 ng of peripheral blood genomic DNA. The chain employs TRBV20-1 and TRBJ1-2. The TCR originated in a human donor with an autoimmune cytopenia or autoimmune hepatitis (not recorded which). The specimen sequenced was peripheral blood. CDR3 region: CSARDTGTLFNYGYTF.